Sequencing of this TCR beta chain was carried out in a study of cytomegalovirus exposure and HLA in healthy donors. Germline CDR1 reads MDHEN; CDR2 reads SYDVKM. This CDR3 is 13 amino acids long. Trimming shortened V by 10 bases and J by 4 bases, and 14 bases separated the two germline ends. Using immunoSEQ multiplex PCR, the repertoire was profiled, and TCRdb retains in-frame clones only, with some absent. The sample consists of around 260,000 clones, roughly 87% of them appearing once. Overall study findings and caveats: According to a later analysis, TCR clusters from the first cohort tended to co-occur in the approximately 130 validation repertoires.

A word on this clone: Its antigen remains unidentified.

Material for sequencing was PBMCs. The TCR comes from a woman aged 25 to 45 in good health and CMV-seronegative. The chain employs TRBV28 and TRBJ1-3; D is perhaps TRBD1 (6 bases). The CDR3 reads CATTVGGGNTIYF. The CDR3, as DNA: TGTGCCACCACTGTGGGGGGCGGAAACACCATATATTTT.